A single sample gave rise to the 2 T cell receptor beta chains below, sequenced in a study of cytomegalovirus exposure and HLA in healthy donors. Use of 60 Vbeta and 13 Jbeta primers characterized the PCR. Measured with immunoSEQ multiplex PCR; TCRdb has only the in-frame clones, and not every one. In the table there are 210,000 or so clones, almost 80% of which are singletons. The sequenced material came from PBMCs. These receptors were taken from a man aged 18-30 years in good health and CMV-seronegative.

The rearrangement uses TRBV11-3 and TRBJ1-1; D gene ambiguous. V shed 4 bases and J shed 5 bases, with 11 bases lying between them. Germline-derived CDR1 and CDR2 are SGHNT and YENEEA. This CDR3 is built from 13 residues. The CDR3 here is CASSYQRETEAFF. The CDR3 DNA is TGTGCCAGCAGCTACCAGCGGGAGACTGAAGCTTTCTTT.

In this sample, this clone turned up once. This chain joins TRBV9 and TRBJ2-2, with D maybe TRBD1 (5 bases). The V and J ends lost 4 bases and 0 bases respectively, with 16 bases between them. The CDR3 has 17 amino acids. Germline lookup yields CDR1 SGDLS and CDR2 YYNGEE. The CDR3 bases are TGTGCCAGCAGCTCACCCATGGACACCCCGAACACCGGGGAGCTGTTTTTT. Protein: CASSSPMDTPNTGELFF.